This T cell receptor beta chain was sequenced for a study of neurological immune-mediated disorders (dated by TCRdb to the late 2010s). Background for the entire study: Peripheral blood TCR-beta repertoires from patients with HTLV-I-associated myelopathy (HAM/TSP), patients with multiple sclerosis, and healthy controls were compared in the study using UMI-based sequencing. Longitudinal samples, technical triplicates and paired sorted CD4+ and CD8+ T-cell subsets, alongside PBMC samples, were included among the 106 TCR-beta libraries. The cohort was made up of about 65 subjects, consisting of some 14 HAM/TSP patients, 35 or so multiple sclerosis patients and around 20 healthy controls. Findings and caveats that apply to the study as a whole: Across subjects, expanded clones never shared an identical CDR3 amino acid sequence, which suggests that the TCR-beta repertoires in every group were private. TCR clonal expansion was highest in HAM/TSP patients and lowest in MS patients, with MS patients falling below even healthy controls.

From the cysteine up to the phenylalanine, the CDR3 has a length of 16 residues. Of all the DNA, just the CDR3 is kept, 48 bases in frame from base 1. CDR1 and CDR2 were assigned from the germline V gene as SQVTM and ANQGSEA. V and J are truncated by 0 bases and 4 bases respectively, leaving an intervening sequence of 13 bases. This clonotype was observed many times. The antigen this receptor binds is unknown. No quality values exist for individual bases; no much larger clone is one base distant. Healthy controls were blood bank volunteers in Maryland, USA. For the unsorted PBMC libraries, 2 million PBMCs were stored in RNAlater at -80 degrees C until RNA extraction and were used to generate the libraries. Peripheral blood was subjected to Ficoll-Hypaque density gradient centrifugation to isolate PBMCs, which were then cryopreserved in liquid nitrogen. cDNA was synthesized by template-switch 5'RACE using a primer with a 10-nucleotide random unique molecular identifier that tagged each TCR transcript. Over 190 million TCR-beta sequences, covering 15-18 subjects, were produced in each sequencing run. The RNeasy kit was used for extraction of total RNA. TCR-beta VDJ regions were amplified with primers for the TCR constant region and the 5'RACE anchor, using the KAPA Real-time Library Amplification kit. A first PCR added sample indexes and Illumina adaptors, and a second PCR then raised library yield. After Ampure bead purification, the TCR product of roughly 650 bp was size-selected on a 2% E-gel SizeSelection system. Before pooling, libraries had their quality checked on a Bioanalyzer, their concentration measured with Qubit, and their quantity determined with the Kapa Library Quantification kit. An Illumina HiSeq 2500 sequenced the libraries paired-end 2 x 150 bp. To increase sequence diversity, about 23-30% phiX was spiked into each library pool. The published analysis was carried out like this. The UMI-based MiGEC pipeline processed quality-filtered reads and removed over 85% of raw TCR sequences during error correction. VDJ genes were aligned to IMGT germline references, and each clonotype was defined by a unique CDR3 amino acid sequence together with V-J genes. Clonal expansion, Shannon diversity and CDR3 relatedness (CalcPairwiseDistances, ClusterSamples) were evaluated with VDJtools, and phylogenetic trees were built with CLCbio workbench. Using coefficient-of-variation modelling across technical triplicates, the study counted a clone as expanded if it had at least 8 unique UMIs. TCRdb applied fastp at Q25 and MiXCR to the public reads, then kept only in-frame beta chains. Each record represents a unique CDR3 protein, reported with the most common genes and DNA among its rows. The V and J calls were not made by the authors but by TCRdb's processing. The sample table holds tens of thousands of distinct CDR3 sequences, of which roughly 7% were seen once. The ten largest clones represent roughly 4.3% of the sample.

The chain is assembled from TRBV29-1 and TRBJ2-6, with no confident D gene call. The sample was PBMCs. This receptor was identified in a woman in her forties in good health. In nucleotide form, the sequence is TGCAGCGTTGAAGAGAACAGCCTAGTAGGGGCCAACGTCCTGACTTTC. The resulting protein is CSVEENSLVGANVLTF.